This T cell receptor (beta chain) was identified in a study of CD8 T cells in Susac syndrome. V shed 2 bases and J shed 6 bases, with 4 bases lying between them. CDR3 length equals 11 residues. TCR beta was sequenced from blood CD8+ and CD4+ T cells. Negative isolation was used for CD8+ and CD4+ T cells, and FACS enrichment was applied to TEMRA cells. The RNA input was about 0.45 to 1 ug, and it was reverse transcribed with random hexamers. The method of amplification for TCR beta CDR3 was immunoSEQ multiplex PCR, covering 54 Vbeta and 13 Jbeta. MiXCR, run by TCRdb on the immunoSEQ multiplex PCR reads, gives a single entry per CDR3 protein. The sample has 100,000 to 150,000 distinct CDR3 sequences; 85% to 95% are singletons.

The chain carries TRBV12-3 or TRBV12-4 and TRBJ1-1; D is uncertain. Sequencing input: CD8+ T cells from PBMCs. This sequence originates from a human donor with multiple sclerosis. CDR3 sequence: CASSLSPEAFF. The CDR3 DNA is TGTGCCAGCAGTTTAAGTCCTGAAGCTTTCTTT.